Presented here are 17 T cell receptor beta chains from one specimen sequenced in a study of shared clonotypes between healthy human individuals. TCRdb's copy holds only in-frame clones and misses some; the assay was immunoSEQ multiplex PCR. The sample carries approximately 1.1 million clones, around 82% recorded once. Sample: memory CD4+ T cells from PBMCs. The subset was: CD45RA-negative fraction. The receptors were gathered from a young man in good health. Some clones in this sample may be carry-over from other donors' samples.

The chain links TRBV7-2 to TRBJ2-1, with 10 positions matching TRBD1. This CDR3 has 14 residues. Germline V gives CDR1 SGHTA, CDR2 FQGNSA. J lost 8 bases, V lost 5 bases, and 6 bases had no gene match. The DNA of the CDR3 is TGTGCCAGCAGCCCAGACAGGGGGCGGGATGAGCAGTTCTTC. This sequence encodes CASSPDRGRDEQFF.

The chain joins TRBV7-2 to TRBJ2-7, with 11 bases identical to TRBD2. Germline CDR1 is SGHTA and CDR2 is FQGNSA. Germline trimming cut 5 bases from V and 3 bases from J; bases unmatched to any gene: 6. The CDR3 consists of 15 residues. The CDR3 DNA reads TGTGCCAGCAGCCCGGGACTAGCGGCCTTCTACGAGCAGTACTTC. Translating it yields CASSPGLAAFYEQYF. The variable domain in full, with the rest retrieved from reference TRBV7-2 and TRBJ2-7, is GAGVSQSPSNKVTEKGKDVELRCDPISGHTALYWYRQSLGQGLEFLIYFQGNSAPDKSGLPSDRFSAERTGGSVSTLTIQRTQQEDSAVYLCASSPGLAAFYEQYFGPGTRLTVT.

The J gene is TRBJ2-1, the V gene TRBV7-3, with no clear D. The CDR3 contains 15 residues. V lost 5 bases, J lost 7 bases, and 18 bases lay in between. The germline gives CDR1 SGHTA, CDR2 FQGTGA. CDR3 in DNA: TGTGCCAGCAGCCCTCAGAATTCTCGGGCTAATGAGCAGTTCTTC. This codes for CASSPQNSRANEQFF.

The chain has TRBV19 and TRBJ2-3; either TRBD1 or TRBD2 may supply D (6 bases each). V lost 5 bases and J lost 3, with 21 bases in between. The CDR3 has 17 amino acids. Germline CDR1 LNHDA, CDR2 SQIVND (reference sequence). CDR3: CASSQDPGGKGTDTQYF. The CDR3 region has the DNA TGTGCCAGTAGTCAGGACCCCGGGGGCAAAGGGACAGATACGCAGTATTTT.

This chain connects TRBV29-1 to TRBJ2-5; 9 positions match TRBD2. Germline V gene lookup returns CDR1 SQVTM and CDR2 ANQGSEA. CDR3 size: 15 residues. The V segment lost 8 bases and the J segment 7 bases; nucleotides outside the gene matches: 17. CDR3 DNA: TGCAGCTGGATGGCTAGCGGGAATTGGGTGGGGACCCAGTACTTC. The encoded protein is CSWMASGNWVGTQYF.

The count of this clone is one. The chain carries TRBV28 and TRBJ1-3, with 8 bases that match TRBD1. The V gene's germline CDR1 is MDHEN and CDR2 SYDVKM. The CDR3 has 19 residues. V was pared by 4 bases and J by 0 bases, with 14 bases of the junction left unmatched. DNA of the CDR3: TGTGCCAGCAGTTCACCGGGACAGGCGTACCCTTACTCTGGAAACACCATATATTTT. Protein: CASSSPGQAYPYSGNTIYF.

This chain connects TRBV7-9 to TRBJ2-5, with 9 bases aligning to TRBD1. Germline values: CDR1 SEHNR, CDR2 FQNEAQ (reference sequence). V dropped 1 base and J dropped 5; count of bases not matched to a gene: 5. The CDR3 consists of 15 residues. The CDR3 spells CASSLGDRDRETQYF. CDR3 coding DNA: TGTGCCAGCAGCTTAGGGGACAGGGATCGGGAGACCCAGTACTTC.

The V gene is TRBV7-2, the J gene TRBJ2-7; a weak D match, TRBD2 (6 bases). The germline gives CDR1 SGHTA, CDR2 FQGNSA. V was shortened by 5 bases and J by 2 bases, with 16 bases between the two germline ends. The CDR3 is made up of 15 amino acids. CDR3 loop: CASSAGAGPAYEQYF. CDR3 bases: TGTGCCAGCAGCGCCGGGGCGGGACCGGCCTACGAGCAGTACTTC.

The chain combines TRBV5-4 with TRBJ2-7; 9 positions agree with TRBD1. This CDR3 is 15 amino acids long. Per the germline V gene, CDR1 is SGHNT and CDR2 is YYREEE (reference sequence). V trimming: 4 bases; J trimming: 5 bases; junction bases outside the gene matches: 10. In DNA form, the CDR3 reads TGTGCCAGCAGCGGGGACAGGGCCCTACTGAACGAGCAGTACTTC. This codes for CASSGDRALLNEQYF.

The rearrangement joins TRBV11-2 to TRBJ2-5, with 7 bases aligning to TRBD2. Looked up from germline, CDR1 is SGHAT and CDR2 is FQNNGV. The ends lost 5 bases at V and 5 bases at J; junction bases unmatched: 20. This CDR3 has 18 amino acids. The CDR3 nucleotides read TGTGCCAGCAGCGTTCGAAGCTTAGGCGGGTTGGGAGGGGAGACCCAGTACTTC. Translating it yields CASSVRSLGGLGGETQYF.

This clone occurred once. This chain joins TRBV5-1 and TRBJ2-7, with 14 bases fitting TRBD2. The J segment lost 4 bases and the V segment lost 4 bases, leaving 13 bases of the junction unmatched. CDR1 SGHRS and CDR2 YFSETQ come from the germline V gene. The CDR3 length is 18 residues. The DNA of the CDR3 is TGCGCCAGCAGCGAAGGGACTAGCGGGAGAGGTGGAGTGTACGAGCAGTACTTC. Translation gives CASSEGTSGRGGVYEQYF. Complete variable domain (other parts from reference TRBV5-1 and TRBJ2-7): KAGVTQTPRYLIKTRGQQVTLSCSPISGHRSVSWYQQTPGQGLQFLFEYFSETQRNKGNFPGRFSGRQFSNSRSEMNVSTLELGDSALYLCASSEGTSGRGGVYEQYFGPGTRLTVT.

The chain is built from TRBV28 and TRBJ2-3; no definite D call. Germline V gene lookup returns CDR1 MDHEN and CDR2 SYDVKM. The CDR3 is 12 residues long. Trimming took 11 bases from V and 9 from J, leaving 18 bases between them. CDR3 in amino acids: CASQNPVGTQYF. CDR3 nucleotides: TGTGCCTCACAAAACCCTGTTGGAACGCAGTATTTT.

The J gene is TRBJ1-3, the V gene TRBV5-8; D not certain. The CDR3 loop spans 16 amino acids. CDR1 is SGHTS, CDR2 YDEGEE, per germline. Trimming removed 2 bases at V and 0 bases at J, with 12 bases between. This chain's CDR3 is CASSFRDTSSGNTIYF. The CDR3, as DNA: TGTGCCAGCAGCTTTAGAGACACGAGCTCTGGAAACACCATATATTTT.

The rearrangement uses TRBV28 and TRBJ2-7, with 9 positions matching TRBD2. V was pared by 5 bases and J by 3 bases, with 5 bases of the junction left unmatched. CDR3 length: 14 residues. Germline lookup yields CDR1 MDHEN and CDR2 SYDVKM. The CDR3 DNA is TGTGCCAGCAGTCTCAGACTAGCGGACTACGAGCAGTACTTC. This encodes CASSLRLADYEQYF.

The CDR3 region is CASSPPRGAYGYTF. In DNA form, the CDR3 reads TGTGCCAGCAGCCCCCCGAGGGGGGCCTATGGCTACACCTTC. The chain couples TRBV7-2 to TRBJ1-2, with D possibly being TRBD1 (6 bases). V lost 5 bases, J lost 4 bases, and 14 bases lay in between. Germline V lookup: CDR1 SGHTA, CDR2 FQGNSA. This CDR3 contains 14 residues. Based on the CDR3 plus reference TRBV7-2 and TRBJ1-2, the full variable domain is GAGVSQSPSNKVTEKGKDVELRCDPISGHTALYWYRQSLGQGLEFLIYFQGNSAPDKSGLPSDRFSAERTGGSVSTLTIQRTQQEDSAVYLCASSPPRGAYGYTFGSGTRLTVV.

The rearrangement uses TRBV18 and TRBJ1-1; 7 bases map to TRBD1. CDR1 and CDR2 (germline): KGHSH, LQKENI. V lost 2 bases and J lost 0; bases outside the gene matches: 3. The CDR3 has 15 residues. The CDR3 coding sequence is TGTGCCAGCTCACCATGGACAGGATTGAACACTGAAGCTTTCTTT. Its translation: CASSPWTGLNTEAFF. The full variable domain, completed using reference TRBV18 and TRBJ1-1, is NAGVMQNPRHLVRRRGQEARLRCSPMKGHSHVYWYRQLPEEGLKFMVYLQKENIIDESGMPKERFSAEFPKEGPSILRIQQVVRGDSAAYFCASSPWTGLNTEAFFGQGTRLTVV.

This sequence joins TRBV11-2 and TRBJ2-7, with D perhaps given as TRBD1 or TRBD2 (5 bases each). Germline assignment: CDR1 SGHAT and CDR2 FQNNGV. The CDR3 length is 13 residues. Trimming shortened V by 7 bases and J by 6 bases, and 16 bases separated the two germline ends. CDR3 loop: CASTRDGGGEQYF. In nucleotides, the CDR3 is TGTGCCAGCACACGGGACGGAGGTGGCGAGCAGTACTTC.